This TCR beta chain was captured in a study of blood T cells in healthy people across ages. A second PCR of 7 to 11 cycles used a sample-barcoded 5' primer and a J-beta primer mix. One entry per CDR3 protein results from TCRdb running MiXCR on the 5' RACE reads. This table holds over 1,200,000 distinct CDR3 sequences, 55% to 75% found once. This clonotype was recorded a few times. The sequence came from a man younger than 35 in good health. Sequenced material: blood.

CDR3 DNA: TGCAGCGTTGAGAAGACCGGGACAGGGAGCAATGAGCAGTTCTTC. Its translation: CSVEKTGTGSNEQFF. V usage is TRBV29-1 and J usage is TRBJ2-1; 9 nucleotides align to TRBD1. The germline V gene encodes CDR1 SQVTM and CDR2 ANQGSEA. After removal of 3 bases from V and 6 bases from J, the junction contained 9 bases not matched to a gene. The length of the CDR3 is 15 residues.